Presented here are 29 T cell receptor beta chains from one specimen sequenced in a study of T cell repertoires in cytomegalovirus infection. TCRdb ran MiXCR on the reads and lists one entry per CDR3 protein. The sample records 100,000 to 150,000 distinct CDR3 sequences, around 30% being singletons. Their antigens are not known. The material sequenced was CD8+ T cells from cultured PBMCs, taken from culture after CMV antigen stimulation. These receptors all stem from a human donor in good health (CMV status not recorded). Some clones in this sample may be carry-over from other donors' samples.

V gene TRBV7-8 combines with J gene TRBJ1-5, with a weak D call TRBD1 (6 bases). CDR3 size: 16 residues. Looked up from germline, CDR1 is SGHVS and CDR2 is FQNEAQ. With 1 base removed from V and 4 bases from J, the gap between germline ends came to 14 bases. The CDR3, as DNA: TGTGCCAGCAGCTTAGTCCCTGGACAGTTTAATCAGCCCCAGCATTTT. Its translation is CASSLVPGQFNQPQHF.

V gene TRBV4-1 combines with J gene TRBJ2-3; possibly TRBD2 for D (7 bases). Trimming shortened V by 3 bases and J by 8 bases, and 18 bases separated the two germline ends. The CDR3 runs to 15 residues. CDR1 and CDR2 from the germline V gene are MGHRA and YSYEKL. CDR3 nucleotide sequence: TGCGCCAGCAGCCACCCCTCGGGGGGCCCAGGTACGCAGTATTTT. Translation gives CASSHPSGGPGTQYF.

The V and J genes are TRBV9 and TRBJ1-6; maybe TRBD1 (5 bases). The CDR3 extends over 16 amino acids. Trimming pared 0 bases from V and 7 bases from J, leaving 14 bases between. CDR1 is SGDLS, CDR2 YYNGEE, per germline. The CDR3 region has the DNA TGTGCCAGCAGCGTAGCCCTCATGGGGCCCAATTCACCCCTCCACTTT. Its translation is CASSVALMGPNSPLHF.

The genes are TRBV7-2 and TRBJ1-1; D possibly corresponds to TRBD1 (6 bases). The CDR3 runs to 16 residues. Germline CDR1 and CDR2: SGHTA and FQGNSA. Trimming removed 6 bases from V and 1 base from J, with 18 bases in between. As DNA, the CDR3 is TGTGCCAGCAGGGAGGCGGGACACTACCAGAACACTGAAGCTTTCTTT. This translates into CASREAGHYQNTEAFF.

The chain links TRBV7-9 to TRBJ2-5; 13 bases agree with TRBD2. Germline CDR1 SEHNR, CDR2 FQNEAQ (reference sequence). The CDR3 length is 16 residues. Unmatched junction bases numbered 7, after V lost 5 bases and J lost 4 bases. CDR3 amino acids: CASSITSGGARETQYF. The CDR3 coding sequence is TGTGCCAGCAGCATTACTAGCGGGGGGGCCCGAGAGACCCAGTACTTC.

The J gene is TRBJ1-1, the V gene TRBV6-1; a weak D match, TRBD1 (5 bases). Per germline, CDR1 MNHNS and CDR2 SASEGT. Trimming removed 5 bases at V and 2 bases at J, with 15 bases between. The CDR3 is 15 residues long. CDR3: CASSTPGLLNTEAFF. CDR3 nucleotide sequence: TGTGCCAGCAGTACCCCGGGACTATTAAACACTGAAGCTTTCTTT.

This CDR3 is CASSQESGGISYEQYF. CDR3 nucleotides: TGCGCCAGCAGCCAAGAATCGGGGGGGATCTCCTACGAGCAGTACTTC. The V and J genes are TRBV4-1 and TRBJ2-7; 8 nucleotides match TRBD2. Germline V gene sequence: CDR1 MGHRA, CDR2 YSYEKL. CDR3 length: 16 residues. V was clipped by 0 bases and J by 0 bases; unmatched bases: 4.

Points on this clonotype: A much larger clone is a single base away; this may be a read error. The chain employs TRBV5-1 and TRBJ2-1; D possibly corresponds to TRBD2 (5 bases). V was clipped by 1 base and J by 6 bases, with 11 bases between them. This CDR3 spans 14 amino acids. CDR1 SGHRS and CDR2 YFSETQ come from the germline V gene. The CDR3 DNA reads as TGCGCCAGCAGCTTGCGGGGTAGCTCCAATGAGCAGTTCTTC. It encodes CASSLRGSSNEQFF.

This clonotype was recorded only once. The V and J genes are TRBV4-2 and TRBJ2-7, with 10 bases that match TRBD1. J lost 5 bases, V lost 3 bases, and 1 base had no gene match. CDR3 length: 13 amino acids. CDR1 LGHNA and CDR2 YNFKEQ come from the germline V gene. The CDR3 coding sequence is TGTGCCAGCAGCCATGGGACAGGGGACGAGCAGTACTTC. This translates into CASSHGTGDEQYF.

The J gene is TRBJ2-5, the V gene TRBV7-9; D is possibly TRBD1 or TRBD2 (5 bases each). Germline V gene data show CDR1 as SEHNR and CDR2 as FQNEAQ (reference sequence). Trimming pared 3 bases from V and 2 bases from J, leaving 10 bases between. CDR3 length: 14 amino acids. The CDR3 DNA reads as TGTGCCAGCAGCTTCGGGGCCTTACAAGAGACCCAGTACTTC. Translation: CASSFGALQETQYF.

The rearrangement joins TRBV5-1 to TRBJ2-7, with TRBD2 as a possible D gene (5 bases). The germline CDR1 and CDR2 sequences are SGHRS and YFSETQ. Trimming took 0 bases from V and 5 from J, leaving 15 bases between them. The CDR3 consists of 15 residues. This CDR3 is CASSLAGVVGNEQYF. As DNA, the CDR3 is TGCGCCAGCAGCTTGGCCGGGGTCGTTGGGAACGAGCAGTACTTC.

This clonotype showed up many times. The DNA of the CDR3 is TGTGCCAGCAGCTCCTTGACAGCGGCCTCCTACGAGCAGTACTTC. Amino acids: CASSSLTAASYEQYF. The V and J genes are TRBV7-2 and TRBJ2-7, with D possibly called TRBD1 or TRBD2 (5 bases each). Trimming cost V 4 bases and J 0 bases, with 13 bases left between them. Germline V gives CDR1 SGHTA, CDR2 FQGNSA. This CDR3 has 15 residues.

In this sample, this clonotype turned up a few times. The V and J genes are TRBV7-2 and TRBJ2-2; no clear D gene. This CDR3 region has 12 residues. Looked up from germline, CDR1 is SGHTA and CDR2 is FQGNSA. The V end was cut by 2 bases, the J end by 6 bases, with 4 bases between. CDR3 in DNA: TGTGCCAGCAGCTTACCTGCCGGGGAGCTGTTTTTT. Translated: CASSLPAGELFF.

This clonotype was seen a handful of times. This chain joins TRBV6-5 and TRBJ2-1, with D perhaps TRBD1 (5 bases). Germline-derived CDR1 and CDR2 are MNHEY and SVGAGI. The V gene lost 0 bases and the J gene lost 7 bases, with 10 bases spanning the gap. The CDR3 runs 14 residues. CDR3 nucleotides: TGTGCCAGCAGTTACTCAGCAGGGCGGAATGAGCAGTTCTTC. Translating it yields CASSYSAGRNEQFF.

This clonotype was found a few times. This sequence joins TRBV4-1 and TRBJ1-5, with D tentatively TRBD1 (5 bases). V was clipped by 4 bases and J by 2 bases, with 15 bases between them. Germline-derived CDR1 and CDR2 are MGHRA and YSYEKL. The CDR3 loop spans 16 amino acids. CDR3 region: CASSPQGTFGNQPQHF. In nucleotides, the CDR3 is TGCGCCAGCAGCCCCCAAGGGACTTTCGGCAATCAGCCCCAGCATTTT.

V usage is TRBV7-9 and J usage is TRBJ1-5; D call uncertain. This CDR3 is 14 amino acids long. V lost 5 bases and J 5 bases, leaving 13 bases between the germline ends. Germline loops: CDR1 SEHNR, CDR2 FQNEAQ (reference sequence). CDR3 in DNA: TGTGCCAGCAGCGGATGGGAAGTCGATCAGCCCCAGCATTTT. Amino acids: CASSGWEVDQPQHF.

This clonotype has ten or more counts. The J gene is TRBJ1-5, the V gene TRBV7-6; 7 bases line up with TRBD1. The CDR3 loop spans 14 amino acids. V trimming: 4 bases; J trimming: 8 bases; junction bases outside the gene matches: 8. Looked up from germline, CDR1 is SGHVS and CDR2 is FNYEAQ. This CDR3 reads CASSSGRGHEPQHF. CDR3 DNA sequence: TGTGCCAGCAGCTCCGGTAGGGGGCACGAGCCCCAGCATTTT.

In its sample, this clonotype was seen a few times. The chain recombines TRBV4-1 with TRBJ2-7; the match to TRBD1 covers 8 bases. This CDR3 contains 15 residues. J was trimmed by 2 bases and V by 4 bases; bases with no gene match: 7. Germline assignment: CDR1 MGHRA and CDR2 YSYEKL. This CDR3 is CASSRGQGRTYEQYF. The CDR3 DNA reads TGCGCCAGCAGCCGAGGACAGGGAAGAACCTACGAGCAGTACTTC.

This clonotype occurred a few times. The chain combines TRBV4-2 with TRBJ1-1; no clear D. Trimming removed 1 base from V and 0 bases from J, with 6 bases in between. The CDR3 has 14 amino acids. Per the germline V gene, CDR1 is LGHNA and CDR2 is YNFKEQ. This CDR3 is CASSQVLVNTEAFF. The CDR3 DNA reads TGTGCCAGCAGCCAAGTTTTAGTGAACACTGAAGCTTTCTTT.

This clonotype was observed a few times. The chain employs TRBV5-1 and TRBJ2-7, with D tentatively TRBD1 (5 bases). Germline CDR1 is SGHRS and CDR2 is YFSETQ. The V end lost 0 bases, the J end lost 3 bases, and 13 bases lay between the germline ends. The CDR3 contains 15 residues. Written as DNA, the CDR3 is TGCGCCAGCAGCTTGGACCCAGGGAATATCTACGAGCAGTACTTC. The encoded protein is CASSLDPGNIYEQYF.

Ten or more counts support this clonotype. The chain employs TRBV6-1 and TRBJ2-5; TRBD2 matches 11 bases. CDR1 MNHNS and CDR2 SASEGT come from the germline V gene. J was trimmed by 5 bases and V by 2 bases; bases with no gene match: 7. The CDR3 runs 16 residues. CDR3 protein: CASSEYSGGARETQYF. In DNA, the CDR3 is TGTGCCAGCAGTGAATATAGCGGGGGGGCCCGGGAGACCCAGTACTTC.

This clonotype appeared many times. The gene calls are TRBV27 and TRBJ1-2; 7 bases align to TRBD1. Per germline, CDR1 MNHEY and CDR2 SMNVEV (reference sequence). This CDR3 has 13 amino acids. Germline trimming cut 6 bases from V and 8 bases from J; bases unmatched to any gene: 9. CDR3 region: CASRSTGASGYTF. CDR3 nucleotides: TGTGCCAGCAGATCAACAGGGGCCTCGGGCTACACCTTC.

This clonotype was picked up many times. The chain employs TRBV7-2 and TRBJ1-2, with D tentatively TRBD1 (6 bases). There are 12 residues in the CDR3. Trimming pared 5 bases from V and 7 bases from J, leaving 11 bases between. CDR1 and CDR2 from the germline V gene are SGHTA and FQGNSA. The CDR3 is CASSDRTVGYTF. The CDR3 DNA reads TGTGCCAGCAGCGACAGGACCGTTGGCTACACCTTC.

The rearrangement links TRBV10-3 to TRBJ2-7; maybe TRBD2 (5 bases). Per the germline V gene, CDR1 is ENHRY and CDR2 is SYGVKD. The CDR3 has 13 amino acids. V lost 11 bases, J lost 3 bases, and 17 bases lay in between. This CDR3 is CAVSSTGNYEQYF. The CDR3, as DNA: TGTGCCGTGAGTTCCACCGGGAACTACGAGCAGTACTTC.

The chain links TRBV19 to TRBJ2-5; 8 nucleotides agree with TRBD1. Germline values: CDR1 LNHDA, CDR2 SQIVND (reference sequence). The CDR3 runs to 14 residues. J was trimmed by 5 bases and V by 6 bases; bases with no gene match: 8. The DNA for the CDR3 is TGTGCCAGTAGACGGACAGGGCCGGGGGAGACCCAGTACTTC. Translated, it gives CASRRTGPGETQYF.

Many counts were recorded for this clonotype. This sequence joins TRBV7-2 and TRBJ1-3; unclear D gene. Germline V gives CDR1 SGHTA, CDR2 FQGNSA. The CDR3 is 14 amino acids. Deletions cut 0 bases from V and 9 bases from J, with 12 bases between. CDR3 nucleotide sequence: TGTGCCAGCAGCTTAGCGCCGAAGGTGGGCACCATATATTTT. As protein: CASSLAPKVGTIYF.

The chain has TRBV6-6 and TRBJ1-6; D not resolved. Trimming cost V 0 bases and J 8 bases, with 11 bases left between them. The germline V gene has CDR1 MNHNY and CDR2 SVGAGI (reference sequence). This CDR3 region has 15 residues. The CDR3 sequence is CASSYSSYIDSPLHF. The DNA of the CDR3 is TGTGCCAGCAGTTACTCGAGTTACATTGATTCACCCCTCCACTTT.

This clonotype was seen only a few times. The rearrangement links TRBV2 to TRBJ2-6, with D perhaps matching TRBD1 (5 bases). The CDR3 is 16 residues long. Germline-derived CDR1 and CDR2 are SNHLY and FYNNEI. Trimming pared 6 bases from V and 0 bases from J, leaving 12 bases between. The DNA for the CDR3 is TGTGCCAGCAGGGGCAGGGTTAACTCTGGGGCCAACGTCCTGACTTTC. Translating it yields CASRGRVNSGANVLTF.

This clonotype was seen repeatedly, ten times or more. The chain combines TRBV7-2 with TRBJ2-3; 10 nucleotides match TRBD2. J lost 0 bases, V lost 2 bases, and 8 bases had no gene match. This CDR3 spans 18 amino acids. CDR1 and CDR2 (germline): SGHTA, FQGNSA. The CDR3 region is CASSLYPTLAGSTDTQYF. Written as DNA, the CDR3 is TGTGCCAGCAGCTTATACCCTACACTAGCGGGGAGCACAGATACGCAGTATTTT.